This TCR beta chain was observed in a study of shared clonotypes between healthy human individuals. The repertoire was sequenced with immunoSEQ multiplex PCR; TCRdb's copy has only in-frame clones and lacks some. The data hold 1.4 million to 1.5 million clones, with roughly 96% observed a single time. The sample taken for sequencing was naive CD4+ T cells sorted from blood. Subset defined: CD45RA+ positively selected. This receptor was taken from a man younger than 40 in good health.

The CDR3: CASSTDRGQTQYF. The CDR3 DNA sequence: TGTGCCAGCAGCACGGACAGGGGGCAGACCCAGTACTTC. V usage is TRBV7-6 and J usage is TRBJ2-5, with 11 bases aligning to TRBD1. The V gene's germline CDR1 is SGHVS and CDR2 FNYEAQ. The CDR3 contains 13 residues. J was trimmed by 6 bases and V by 5 bases; bases with no gene match: 2.